Sequencing of this TCR beta chain was carried out in a study of molecular identifiers for immune sequencing clone quantification. The authors built bulk TCR libraries by previously described methods with listed TCR primers. TCRdb re-called the PCR reads with MiXCR, one entry per CDR3 protein. The table includes approximately 500,000 distinct CDR3 sequences, 20% to 25% detected once. RNA fractions of 10%, 30% or 50% and about 18,000 to 1,100,000 sorted cells were the source of naive CD8 libraries. The authors sorted naive CD8 T cells as CD8+CD4-CCR7+CD45RA+. The length of the CDR3 is 15 residues. The V end lost 5 bases, the J end lost 1 base, and 12 bases lay between the germline ends. Germline V lookup: CDR1 MNHEY, CDR2 SVGAGI. This clonotype turned up a few times. Its target is unknown. General study findings and limits: Clones above 20 RNA copies contained over 99% of effector molecules and under 1% of naive molecules.

The V call is TRBV6-5, the J call TRBJ1-5, with D maybe TRBD1 (6 bases). The receptor's source is a human donor in good health. Some libraries in this study had Jurkat cell RNA spiked in. The specimen sequenced was naive CD8+ T cells from blood, with Jurkat cell RNA spiked in. The subset was: FACS-sorted CD8+CD4-CCR7+CD45RA+ naive T cells. CDR3 sequence: CASSQTGSSNQPQHF. The CDR3 nucleotides read TGTGCCAGCAGTCAGACAGGTTCGAGCAATCAGCCCCAGCATTTT.